The source of this T cell receptor beta chain is a study of cytomegalovirus exposure and HLA in healthy donors. The study ran its PCR with 60 Vbeta and 13 Jbeta primers. Only in-frame clones appear in the TCRdb table, and some are missing; sequencing was by immunoSEQ multiplex PCR. The repertoire table contains about 160,000 clones. Regarding this clone: Its antigen is still unknown.

Study-wide results and caveats: Compared with the roughly 700-donor mean, an Asian-associated ancestry cluster reportedly had fewer N-insertions, according to a later analysis.

There are 14 residues in the CDR3. Germline CDR1 SGHRS, CDR2 YFSETQ. V lost 6 bases to trimming and J lost 5 bases, with 17 bases between them. The receptor was derived from a man under 40 in good health and CMV-seronegative. Sequences were obtained from PBMCs. This chain connects TRBV5-1 to TRBJ1-1, with D perhaps matching TRBD1 (6 bases). CDR3 loop: CASTLRGGGTEAFF. The CDR3 DNA reads TGCGCCAGCACCCTAAGGGGGGGAGGAACTGAAGCTTTCTTT.